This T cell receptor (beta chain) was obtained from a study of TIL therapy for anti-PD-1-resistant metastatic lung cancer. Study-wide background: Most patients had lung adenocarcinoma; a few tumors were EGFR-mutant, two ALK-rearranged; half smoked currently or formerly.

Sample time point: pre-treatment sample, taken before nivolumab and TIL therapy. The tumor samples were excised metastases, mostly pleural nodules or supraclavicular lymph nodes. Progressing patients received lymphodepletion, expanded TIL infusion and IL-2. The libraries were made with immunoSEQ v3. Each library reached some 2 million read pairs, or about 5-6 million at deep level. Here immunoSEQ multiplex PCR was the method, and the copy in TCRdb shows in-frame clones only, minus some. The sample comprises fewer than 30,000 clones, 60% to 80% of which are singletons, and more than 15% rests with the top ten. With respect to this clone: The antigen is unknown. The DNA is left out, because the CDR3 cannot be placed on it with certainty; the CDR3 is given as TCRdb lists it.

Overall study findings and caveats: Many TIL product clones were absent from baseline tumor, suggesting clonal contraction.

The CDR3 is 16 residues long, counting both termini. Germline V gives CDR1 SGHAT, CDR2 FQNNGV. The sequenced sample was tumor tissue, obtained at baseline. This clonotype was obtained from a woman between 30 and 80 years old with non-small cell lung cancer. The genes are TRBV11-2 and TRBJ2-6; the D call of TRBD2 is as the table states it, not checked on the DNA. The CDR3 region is CASSPRLTFGANVLTF.